The next 24 T cell receptor beta chains were all read from a single sample in a study of blood T cell repertoires in COVID-19. The method was immunoSEQ multiplex PCR; TCRdb's version includes in-frame clones alone and lacks a portion of them. Here the sample spans over 400,000 clones, 80% to 90% being singletons. The sample was peripheral blood. All receptors derive from a human donor in a cohort sampled during active COVID-19.

V and J are TRBV28 and TRBJ2-3; TRBD2 matches 11 bases. With 6 bases clipped from V and 4 bases from J, the junction kept 15 bases outside the gene matches. CDR1 and CDR2 (germline): MDHEN, SYDVKM. The CDR3 has 18 amino acids. The CDR3 here is CASSRTSGRGGWSDTQYF. The CDR3 bases are TGTGCCAGCAGCCGAACTAGCGGGAGAGGAGGTTGGTCAGATACGCAGTATTTT.

Turning to this clone: A read error may account for a junction end that differs from germline. V gene TRBV7-7 combines with J gene TRBJ2-7, with TRBD1 identical over 7 bases. Germline loops: CDR1 SSHAT, CDR2 FNYEAQ (reference sequence). The CDR3 has 15 amino acids. CDR3 sequence: CASSLDGDSSYEQYF. CDR3 sequence (DNA): TGTGCTAGCAGCTTAGACGGGGACAGCTCCTACGAGCAGTACTTC.

This rearrangement joins TRBV27 to TRBJ2-7, with D perhaps TRBD2 (5 bases). Germline V gene lookup returns CDR1 MNHEY and CDR2 SMNVEV (reference sequence). V was pared by 5 bases and J by 3 bases, with 8 bases between. The CDR3 has 12 residues. Here the CDR3 reads CASSPGGYEQYF. The CDR3 nucleotides read TGTGCCAGCAGTCCCGGAGGCTACGAGCAGTACTTC.

The rearrangement uses TRBV5-1 and TRBJ2-3, with D perhaps TRBD1 (6 bases). V was pared by 6 bases and J by 1 base, with 18 bases between. The CDR3 is 16 residues long. Germline CDR1 reads SGHRS; CDR2 reads YFSETQ. CDR3 DNA: TGCGCCAGCACCCGAGGGCAGGGGCAAGGCACAGATACGCAGTATTTT. Residues: CASTRGQGQGTDTQYF. Based on the CDR3 plus reference TRBV5-1 and TRBJ2-3, the full variable domain is KAGVTQTPRYLIKTRGQQVTLSCSPISGHRSVSWYQQTPGQGLQFLFEYFSETQRNKGNFPGRFSGRQFSNSRSEMNVSTLELGDSALYLCASTRGQGQGTDTQYFGPGTRLTVL.

The chain couples TRBV5-5 to TRBJ2-7, with 9 bases identical to TRBD2. The germline V gene has CDR1 SGHKS and CDR2 YYEKEE (reference sequence). The CDR3 contains 14 residues. Trimming took 2 bases from V and 3 from J; bases not matched to a gene: 3. Written as DNA, the CDR3 is TGTGCCAGCAGCTTCGGTAGCGGGAGCTACGAGCAGTACTTC. Amino acids: CASSFGSGSYEQYF.

The rearrangement joins TRBV30 to TRBJ1-6; a possible D gene is TRBD1 (6 bases). The V gene lost 1 base and the J gene lost 6 bases, with 7 bases spanning the gap. CDR3 size: 13 residues. Germline V gives CDR1 GTSNPN, CDR2 SVGIG (reference sequence). The CDR3 region is CAWSDRVNSPLHF. The CDR3 region has the DNA TGTGCCTGGAGTGACAGGGTTAATTCACCCCTCCACTTT.

The genes are TRBV5-1 and TRBJ1-1; D is perhaps TRBD1 (5 bases). The V and J ends lost 5 bases and 2 bases respectively, with 13 bases between them. CDR1 is SGHRS, CDR2 YFSETQ, per germline. The CDR3 covers 14 residues. CDR3 bases: TGCGCCAGCAGGCCCGGACATATCAACACTGAAGCTTTCTTT. Amino acids: CASRPGHINTEAFF.

Here the CDR3 DNA reads TGTGCCAGCAGCCCTGATTGGGGCCCCCCCTACGAGCAGTACTTC. This sequence encodes CASSPDWGPPYEQYF. The chain has TRBV7-2 and TRBJ2-7; tentatively, D is TRBD1 (5 bases). Germline loops: CDR1 SGHTA, CDR2 FQGNSA. Trimming cost V 5 bases and J 2 bases, with 16 bases left between them. The CDR3 loop spans 15 amino acids.

V is TRBV30 and J is TRBJ2-2; TRBD2 matches at 9 bases. Germline V gene sequence: CDR1 GTSNPN, CDR2 SVGIG (reference sequence). The CDR3 runs 14 residues. V lost 3 bases, J lost 2 bases, and 1 base stayed unmatched. The CDR3 region has the DNA TGTGCCTGGAGGCTAGCGGGAAACACCGGGGAGCTGTTTTTT. Translated: CAWRLAGNTGELFF.

The chain couples TRBV4-1 to TRBJ2-5, with D perhaps matching TRBD2 (5 bases). Germline V lookup: CDR1 MGHRA, CDR2 YSYEKL. Trimming stripped 0 bases from V and 2 bases from J, with 10 bases between. The CDR3 contains 15 residues. The CDR3 here is CASSQESGRQETQYF. CDR3 nucleotide sequence: TGCGCCAGCAGCCAAGAATCGGGAAGGCAAGAGACCCAGTACTTC.

This clone has just a few counts. The chain has TRBV6-2 or TRBV6-3 and TRBJ2-7; no clear D. V was shortened by 6 bases and J by 0 bases, with 21 bases between the two germline ends. Germline CDR1 MNHEY, CDR2 SVGEGT. There are 17 residues in the CDR3. CDR3 region: CASSPNPRSTGSYEQYF. CDR3 nucleotides: TGTGCCAGCAGCCCTAACCCCAGATCCACGGGCTCCTACGAGCAGTACTTC.

This rearrangement joins TRBV7-8 to TRBJ1-1, with 8 nucleotides matching TRBD1. CDR1 is SGHVS and CDR2 is FQNEAQ in the germline V gene. This CDR3 has 17 residues. With 2 bases clipped from V and 2 bases from J, the junction kept 10 bases outside the gene matches. The CDR3 DNA reads as TGTGCCAGCAGCTTATCCCTTCTTGGACAGGGAAACACTGAAGCTTTCTTT. This sequence encodes CASSLSLLGQGNTEAFF.

The rearrangement links TRBV11-2 to TRBJ2-1; 8 positions agree with TRBD2. The V and J ends lost 2 bases and 15 bases, in that order; junction bases with no gene match: 6. The CDR3 loop spans 12 amino acids. The V gene's germline CDR1 is SGHAT and CDR2 FQNNGV. In nucleotides, the CDR3 is TGTGCCAGCAGCTTATTCCGGGAGGGTTCGTTCTTC. It codes for CASSLFREGSFF.

The chain couples TRBV11-3 to TRBJ2-3, with a tentative D call TRBD2 (5 bases). The CDR3 covers 14 residues. Per the germline V gene, CDR1 is SGHNT and CDR2 is YENEEA. Trimming pared 3 bases from V and 4 bases from J, leaving 11 bases between. The CDR3 DNA sequence: TGTGCCAGCAGCTTGGGGAGATCATCAGATACGCAGTATTTT. Residues: CASSLGRSSDTQYF.

V and J are TRBV5-1 and TRBJ2-7; 16 nucleotides align to TRBD2. The CDR3 runs to 15 residues. After removal of 1 base from V and 12 bases from J, the junction contained 7 bases not matched to a gene. Germline V lookup: CDR1 SGHRS, CDR2 YFSETQ. The CDR3 loop reads CASSLWGLAGGFLYF. The CDR3 DNA sequence: TGCGCCAGCAGCTTGTGGGGACTAGCGGGAGGGTTCCTGTACTTC. The full variable domain, with the rest looked up from reference TRBV5-1 and TRBJ2-7, is KAGVTQTPRYLIKTRGQQVTLSCSPISGHRSVSWYQQTPGQGLQFLFEYFSETQRNKGNFPGRFSGRQFSNSRSEMNVSTLELGDSALYLCASSLWGLAGGFLYFGPGTRLTVT.

The gene calls are TRBV6-5 and TRBJ2-1, with TRBD2 matching 8 bases. After removal of 5 bases from V and 6 bases from J, the junction contained 9 bases not matched to a gene. Germline CDR1 and CDR2: MNHEY and SVGAGI. The CDR3 spans 15 residues. The CDR3 is CASSPRAGGINEQFF. In DNA form, the CDR3 reads TGTGCCAGCAGTCCCCGGGCGGGAGGTATCAATGAGCAGTTCTTC.

This clone turned up a few times. The chain joins TRBV20-1 to TRBJ1-2; D might be TRBD1 (5 bases). The V end lost 3 bases, the J end lost 1 base, and 18 bases lay between the germline ends. In germline, CDR1 is DFQATT, CDR2 SNEGSKA (reference sequence). This CDR3 has 16 amino acids. The CDR3 reads CSASKGQTYINYGYTF. The CDR3 DNA is TGCAGTGCTAGTAAAGGACAAACCTATATTAACTATGGCTACACCTTC.

The chain has TRBV7-9 and TRBJ1-3; D gene uncertain. V lost 1 base and J lost 2, with 12 bases in between. This CDR3 spans 16 amino acids. The germline V gene has CDR1 SEHNR and CDR2 FQNEAQ (reference sequence). The CDR3 DNA reads TGTGCCAGCAGCTTAGTTACGCAGATGACTGGAAACACCATATATTTT. It codes for CASSLVTQMTGNTIYF.

CDR3 coding DNA: TGCGCCAGCAGCCGCGGACAGGGTGAGAGAAACACCATATATTTT. It specifies CASSRGQGERNTIYF. The chain recombines TRBV4-1 with TRBJ1-3; 8 bases map to TRBD1. The V segment lost 4 bases and the J segment 5 bases; nucleotides outside the gene matches: 7. CDR3 length: 15 residues. CDR1 is MGHRA and CDR2 is YSYEKL in the germline V gene.

V and J are TRBV13 and TRBJ2-1; 9 nucleotides agree with TRBD1. The trim removed 4 bases at V and 2 bases at J, leaving 9 bases unmatched. Looked up from germline, CDR1 is PRHDT and CDR2 is FYEKMQ (reference sequence). The CDR3 contains 17 residues. The CDR3 loop reads CASSSLTGGQTYNEQFF. The CDR3 nucleotides read TGTGCCAGCAGCTCGCTGACAGGGGGTCAAACCTACAATGAGCAGTTCTTC.

This clone was observed a few times. V is TRBV5-4 and J is TRBJ1-3; TRBD1 matches 7 bases. V shed 4 bases, J shed 0 bases, and the junction held 7 bases outside the gene matches. Germline CDR1 reads SGHNT; CDR2 reads YYREEE (reference sequence). This CDR3 comprises 16 residues. CDR3 sequence: CASSGGTASSGNTIYF. Written as DNA, the CDR3 is TGTGCCAGCAGCGGCGGGACAGCGAGCTCTGGAAACACCATATATTTT.

This chain joins TRBV3-1 (or the pseudogene TRBV3-2) and TRBJ2-3; 10 nucleotides align to TRBD1. Trimming cost V 2 bases and J 8 bases; bases outside gene matches: 19. From germline, CDR1 is LGHDT and CDR2 YNNKEL (reference sequence). The CDR3 loop spans 19 amino acids. The DNA of the CDR3 is TGTGCCAGCAGCCAAATCCTCTCTGGCAGGGGACAGGGGTTTGGTACGCAGTATTTT. This gives the protein CASSQILSGRGQGFGTQYF.

This sequence joins TRBV4-3 and TRBJ2-5, with 7 bases that match TRBD2. The trim removed 0 bases at V and 5 bases at J, leaving 3 bases unmatched. The CDR3 covers 14 residues. The germline gives CDR1 LGHNA, CDR2 YSLEER. CDR3 region: CASSQDLRGETQYF. In nucleotides, the CDR3 is TGCGCCAGCAGCCAAGACTTGCGGGGGGAGACCCAGTACTTC.

This chain's CDR3 is CASSLGQSDEQFF. The DNA of the CDR3 is TGTGCCAGCAGCTTAGGTCAGTCAGATGAGCAGTTCTTC. The chain joins TRBV13 to TRBJ2-1; D not resolved. This CDR3 spans 13 amino acids. The germline V and J ends were trimmed by 0 bases and 8 bases, with 8 bases remaining between them. Per germline, CDR1 PRHDT and CDR2 FYEKMQ (reference sequence).